These 21 T cell receptor beta chains originate from one sample sequenced in a study of T-cell memory formation after mild COVID-19. Each CDR3 protein gets one entry after TCRdb re-called the 5' RACE reads with MiXCR. The table records hundreds of thousands of distinct CDR3 sequences, nearly 25% of them present only once. Specimen: PBMCs or a T cell subset sorted from them (not recorded which). The receptors here all came from an adult woman who had mild COVID-19 (a few samples of this study predate the infection). Cell type and time point are not known.

This clonotype was seen a handful of times. The chain recombines TRBV5-1 with TRBJ1-6, with 7 bases that match TRBD1. CDR3 length equals 14 residues. V was clipped by 7 bases and J by 3 bases; unmatched bases: 4. The germline CDR1 and CDR2 sequences are SGHRS and YFSETQ. CDR3 amino acids: CASGTGDYNSPLHF. In DNA, the CDR3 is TGCGCCAGCGGCACAGGGGACTATAATTCACCCCTCCACTTT.

The chain carries TRBV20-1 and TRBJ2-7; no definite D call. CDR1 is DFQATT, CDR2 SNEGSKA, per germline (reference sequence). This CDR3 contains 14 residues. The V gene lost 3 bases and the J gene lost 3 bases, with 15 bases spanning the gap. This chain's CDR3 is CSASPGSSHYEQYF. CDR3 DNA: TGCAGTGCTAGTCCCGGATCTAGTCACTACGAGCAGTACTTC.

This clonotype was seen ten or more times. This rearrangement joins TRBV7-3 to TRBJ2-7, with 7 bases lining up with TRBD2. Germline values: CDR1 SGHTA, CDR2 FQGTGA. Trimming removed 1 base from V and 2 bases from J; junction bases left unmatched: 5. The CDR3 totals 15 residues. CDR3 protein: CASSLRASGAYEQYF. The CDR3 bases are TGTGCCAGCAGCTTAAGGGCTAGCGGTGCCTACGAGCAGTACTTC.

The table lists this clonotype with a few counts. The V and J genes are TRBV30 and TRBJ2-7; 9 bases line up with TRBD1. With 2 bases clipped from V and 4 bases from J, the junction kept 6 bases outside the gene matches. Germline V gene data show CDR1 as GTSNPN and CDR2 as SVGIG (reference sequence). This CDR3 comprises 14 residues. The CDR3 sequence: CAWSSGTGMYEQYF. CDR3 nucleotides: TGTGCCTGGAGTTCCGGGACAGGGATGTACGAGCAGTACTTC.

The rearrangement uses TRBV12-3 or TRBV12-4 and TRBJ2-4, with 8 bases matching TRBD2. The CDR3 has 18 amino acids. V was clipped by 9 bases and J by 1 base; unmatched bases: 17. CDR3 DNA sequence: TGTGCCAGGGTTCAAGCGGGAGTGGGGCCGTTGGCCAAAAACATTCAGTACTTC. This encodes CARVQAGVGPLAKNIQYF.

This clonotype has a handful of counts. This chain connects TRBV20-1 to TRBJ2-3; D unresolved. V was cut by 5 bases and J by 4 bases, with 25 bases left in between. Germline assignment: CDR1 DFQATT and CDR2 SNEGSKA (reference sequence). The CDR3 is 17 amino acids. The CDR3 loop reads CSAGIAYAAPFPDTQYF. In DNA form, the CDR3 reads TGCAGTGCTGGGATAGCCTATGCAGCCCCGTTCCCAGATACGCAGTATTTT.

This clonotype was detected once. The chain recombines TRBV7-8 with TRBJ1-5; 10 bases are shared with TRBD1. V trimming: 6 bases; J trimming: 0 bases; junction bases outside the gene matches: 11. This CDR3 contains 18 residues. CDR1 and CDR2 (germline): SGHVS, FQNEAQ. The CDR3 region is CASRLHGTGVYSNQPQHF. CDR3 nucleotide sequence: TGTGCCAGCAGACTCCACGGGACAGGGGTATATAGCAATCAGCCCCAGCATTTT. Full variable domain (rest looked up from reference TRBV7-8 and TRBJ1-5): GAGVSQSPRYKVAKRGQDVALRCDPISGHVSLFWYQQALGQGPEFLTYFQNEAQLDKSGLPSDRFFAERPEGSVSTLKIQRTQQEDSAVYLCASRLHGTGVYSNQPQHFGDGTRLSIL.

This clonotype was detected only a few times. The gene calls are TRBV7-2 and TRBJ1-1; D is possibly TRBD1 (5 bases). V was shortened by 1 base and J by 7 bases, with 13 bases between the two germline ends. CDR3 length equals 14 residues. Germline V gene sequence: CDR1 SGHTA, CDR2 FQGNSA. The CDR3 DNA sequence: TGTGCCAGCAGCTTAGGCCCGGGGACGGGTGAAGCTTTCTTT. This codes for CASSLGPGTGEAFF.

This clonotype turned up a few times. This rearrangement joins TRBV20-1 to TRBJ1-2; perhaps TRBD1 as D (5 bases). The CDR3 sequence is 13 residues long. Germline CDR1 DFQATT, CDR2 SNEGSKA (reference sequence). V was pared by 3 bases and J by 4 bases, with 12 bases between. The CDR3 protein is CSASLLRGYGYTF. Written as DNA, the CDR3 is TGCAGTGCTAGTCTCCTAAGGGGCTATGGCTACACCTTC.

This clonotype was observed a handful of times. The chain has TRBV12-3 or TRBV12-4 and TRBJ1-2; D is possibly TRBD1 (6 bases). This CDR3 contains 15 residues. Trimming cost V 5 bases and J 7 bases, with 20 bases left between them. The CDR3 protein is CASSPAGTIVLGYTF. Written as DNA, the CDR3 is TGTGCCAGCAGTCCGGCCGGGACAATTGTCCTTGGCTACACCTTC.

This chain connects TRBV5-1 to TRBJ2-5, with no clear D. The germline V gene has CDR1 SGHRS and CDR2 YFSETQ. The CDR3 is made up of 14 amino acids. V lost 7 bases, J lost 0 bases, and 13 bases lay in between. The CDR3 reads CASGNLGYQETQYF. CDR3 bases: TGCGCCAGCGGGAACCTCGGGTACCAAGAGACCCAGTACTTC.

The rearrangement joins TRBV7-8 to TRBJ2-5; D may match TRBD1 or TRBD2 (6 bases each). The length of the CDR3 is 14 residues. The V gene's germline CDR1 is SGHVS and CDR2 FQNEAQ. V lost 2 bases and J lost 3, with 10 bases in between. CDR3 in amino acids: CASSLRGREETQYF. The CDR3, as DNA: TGTGCCAGCAGCTTACGGGGGCGCGAAGAGACCCAGTACTTC.

This rearrangement joins TRBV18 to TRBJ2-4, with D perhaps TRBD2 (6 bases). V was cut by 2 bases and J by 0 bases, with 17 bases left in between. The CDR3 is 18 amino acids. The germline V gene encodes CDR1 KGHSH and CDR2 LQKENI. The CDR3: CASSPVGRPGVAKNIQYF. The DNA of the CDR3 is TGTGCCAGCTCACCAGTGGGTAGGCCGGGAGTAGCCAAAAACATTCAGTACTTC.

The V call is TRBV2, the J call TRBJ2-5, with TRBD2 matching 11 bases. The germline gives CDR1 SNHLY, CDR2 FYNNEI. The V gene end was trimmed by 5 bases and the J gene end by 7 bases; junction bases not matched to a gene: 12. CDR3 size: 16 residues. The CDR3 protein is CASSSNLGTSGLTQYF. The CDR3 nucleotides read TGTGCCAGCAGTTCCAACCTCGGGACTAGCGGACTGACCCAGTACTTC.

The V and J genes are TRBV7-8 and TRBJ1-5, with a weak D call TRBD1 (6 bases). The germline V gene encodes CDR1 SGHVS and CDR2 FQNEAQ. CDR3 length: 15 amino acids. Trimming pared 5 bases from V and 5 bases from J, leaving 16 bases between. This CDR3 is CASSADGQSYQPQHF. For the CDR3, the DNA is TGTGCCAGCAGCGCCGACGGACAGTCCTATCAGCCCCAGCATTTT. Together with reference TRBV7-8 and TRBJ1-5, the CDR3 gives the full variable domain: GAGVSQSPRYKVAKRGQDVALRCDPISGHVSLFWYQQALGQGPEFLTYFQNEAQLDKSGLPSDRFFAERPEGSVSTLKIQRTQQEDSAVYLCASSADGQSYQPQHFGDGTRLSIL.

The rearrangement links TRBV4-2 to TRBJ1-5, with a weak D call TRBD1 (6 bases). V lost 3 bases and J 3 bases, leaving 15 bases between the germline ends. From germline, CDR1 is LGHNA and CDR2 YNFKEQ. This CDR3 comprises 16 residues. For the CDR3, the DNA is TGTGCCAGCAGCCAGGGGGATCAGGGGTTCAATCAGCCCCAGCATTTT. This gives the protein CASSQGDQGFNQPQHF.

The chain uses TRBV30 and TRBJ2-7; TRBD1 matches 12 bases. V lost 1 base and J lost 6; bases outside the gene matches: 7. The germline CDR1 and CDR2 sequences are GTSNPN and SVGIG (reference sequence). This CDR3 is 15 amino acids long. CDR3 bases: TGTGCCTGGAGTGATCGCCGGGACAGGGGGCGCGAGCAGTACTTC. It encodes CAWSDRRDRGREQYF.

The chain links TRBV4-2 to TRBJ1-3; D gene ambiguous. V lost 1 base and J lost 4, with 17 bases in between. In germline, CDR1 is LGHNA, CDR2 YNFKEQ. The CDR3 runs to 17 residues. CDR3 DNA: TGTGCCAGCAGCCAAGCCTCACTCCGGGGTCAAGGAAACACCATATATTTT. This codes for CASSQASLRGQGNTIYF.

This clonotype was observed a handful of times. The chain has TRBV2 and TRBJ2-5; the D gene is possibly TRBD2 (7 bases). This CDR3 contains 14 residues. The V end was cut by 6 bases, the J end by 1 base, with 12 bases between. Germline V gives CDR1 SNHLY, CDR2 FYNNEI. In nucleotides, the CDR3 is TGTGCCAGCAGCAAGGGGGAGGGCCAAGAGACCCAGTACTTC. Protein sequence: CASSKGEGQETQYF.

The J gene is TRBJ1-2, the V gene TRBV29-1; unclear D gene. Germline V gene data show CDR1 as SQVTM and CDR2 as ANQGSEA. Between the trimmed V and J ends, which lost 8 bases and 1 base, there was a span of 8 bases. The CDR3 covers 11 residues. CDR3 protein: CSLGGNYGYTF. CDR3 nucleotides: TGCAGCCTTGGCGGTAACTATGGCTACACCTTC.

The chain combines TRBV2 with TRBJ2-3; TRBD2 is a possible D gene (6 bases). V lost 6 bases and J 2 bases, leaving 15 bases between the germline ends. The CDR3 loop spans 15 amino acids. Germline assignment: CDR1 SNHLY and CDR2 FYNNEI. As DNA, the CDR3 is TGTGCCAGCAGGCCCAGGGACTTTGCCACAGATACGCAGTATTTT. Its protein is CASRPRDFATDTQYF.